A selection of T cell receptor beta chains follows, all from one sample in a study of cytomegalovirus exposure and HLA in healthy donors. The data were produced by immunoSEQ multiplex PCR, yet TCRdb's version contains in-frame clones alone and is incomplete. The data hold fewer than 85,000 clones, with about 93% observed a single time. Material: PBMCs. The receptors originated from a woman aged 18-29 years in good health and CMV-seronegative. Each CDR3 is given with its conserved first and last residue. Fields, in order: J gene, clone size, V gene, D gene, CDR3 protein, CDR3 DNA. D genes are given only for firm matches. Rows may omit the clone size; those that give it use once, few, many or a size class.

>TRBJ2-5|NA|TRBV15|TRBD2
CATSRAAGGQETQYF
TGTGCCACCAGCAGAGCAGCGGGGGGACAAGAGACCCAGTACTTC
>TRBJ2-2|NA|TRBV5-1|TRBD1
CASSLLQGAGNTGELFF
TGCGCCAGCAGCTTACTCCAGGGGGCTGGGAACACCGGGGAGCTGTTTTTT
>TRBJ2-7|once|TRBV19|TRBD1
CASSMPGQTLGEQYF
TGTGCCAGTAGTATGCCGGGACAGACTCTAGGGGAGCAGTACTTC
>TRBJ1-4|NA|TRBV5-6|TRBD1
CASSLPGTGGEKLFF
TGTGCCAGCAGCTTGCCGGGGACAGGAGGTGAAAAACTGTTTTTT
>TRBJ1-1|NA|TRBV29-1|NA
CSVEDRGRGTEAFF
TGCAGCGTTGAAGATCGCGGCAGGGGCACTGAAGCTTTCTTT
>TRBJ2-1|NA|TRBV13|NA
CASSPLTLQSSYNEQFF
TGTGCCAGCAGCCCCCTAACCCTCCAAAGCTCCTACAATGAGCAGTTCTTC
>TRBJ2-7|NA|TRBV5-1|NA
CASSTPQGSEQYF
TGCGCCAGCAGCACCCCACAGGGTAGCGAGCAGTACTTC
>TRBJ1-2|NA|TRBV27|TRBD1
CASRRDSANYGYTF
TGTGCCAGCAGACGGGACAGCGCCAACTATGGCTACACCTTC
>TRBJ2-7|NA|TRBV11-3|TRBD1
CASSPTGGAYEQYF
TGTGCCAGCAGCCCGACAGGGGGCGCCTACGAGCAGTACTTC
>TRBJ1-1|NA|TRBV27|TRBD1
CASSGRTGWNTEAFF
TGTGCCAGCAGTGGCCGGACAGGGTGGAACACTGAAGCTTTCTTT
>TRBJ2-7|NA|TRBV6-6|NA
CASSLPEGHRPYEQYF
TGTGCCAGCAGTTTACCCGAGGGACACCGACCCTACGAGCAGTACTTC
>TRBJ2-5|NA|TRBV9|NA
CASSDRDFQETQYF
TGTGCCAGCAGCGACCGGGACTTCCAAGAGACCCAGTACTTC
>TRBJ1-1|NA|TRBV19|NA
CASSQGTLHTEAFF
TGTGCCAGTAGTCAAGGGACACTTCACACTGAAGCTTTCTTT
>TRBJ1-1|NA|TRBV7-3|TRBD1
CASSLYWTGNTEAFF
TGTGCCAGCAGCTTATATTGGACAGGCAACACTGAAGCTTTCTTT
>TRBJ1-1|NA|TRBV20-1|TRBD1
CSVRDREGLF
TGCAGTGTTCGGGACAGGGAGGGACTTTTT
>TRBJ2-3|medium-sized|TRBV6-4|TRBD2
CASSDSSGGTDTQYF
TGTGCCAGCAGTGACTCTAGCGGGGGCACAGATACGCAGTATTTT
>TRBJ2-7|NA|TRBV6-4|TRBD1
CASSSDRGFYEQYF
TGTGCCAGCAGCTCGGACAGGGGGTTCTACGAGCAGTACTTC
>TRBJ2-3|NA|TRBV27|TRBD2
CASSRWIAGGSTDTQYF
TGTGCCAGCAGCCGTTGGATAGCGGGGGGGAGCACAGATACGCAGTATTTT
>TRBJ2-7|NA|TRBV6-1|TRBD1
CASSRDRFYEQYF
TGTGCCAGCAGTCGGGACAGGTTCTACGAGCAGTACTTC
>TRBJ1-1|NA|TRBV6-6|NA
CASSYAASNTEAFF
TGTGCCAGCAGTTACGCGGCCTCGAACACTGAAGCTTTCTTT